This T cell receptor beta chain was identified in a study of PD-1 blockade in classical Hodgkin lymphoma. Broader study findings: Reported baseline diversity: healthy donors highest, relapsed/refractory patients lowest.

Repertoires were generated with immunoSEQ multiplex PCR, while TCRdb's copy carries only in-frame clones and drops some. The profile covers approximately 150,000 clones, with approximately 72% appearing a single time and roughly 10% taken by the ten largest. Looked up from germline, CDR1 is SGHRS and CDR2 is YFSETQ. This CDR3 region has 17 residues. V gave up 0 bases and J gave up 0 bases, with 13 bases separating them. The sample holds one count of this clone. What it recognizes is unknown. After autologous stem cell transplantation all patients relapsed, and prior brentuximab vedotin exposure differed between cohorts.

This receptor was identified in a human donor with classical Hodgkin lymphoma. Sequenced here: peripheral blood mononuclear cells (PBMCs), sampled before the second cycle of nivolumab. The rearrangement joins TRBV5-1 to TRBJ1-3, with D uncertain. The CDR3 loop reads CASSLDVPIFSGNTIYF. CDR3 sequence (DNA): TGCGCCAGCAGCTTGGACGTACCCATCTTCTCTGGAAACACCATATATTTT.